The next 18 T cell receptor beta chains were all read from a single sample in a study of control samples from healthy donors and cancer patients (dated by TCRdb to between 2020 and 2021). The library was built by means of the immunoSEQ multiplex PCR assay. TCRdb obtained this table from immuneACCESS and retained in-frame rearrangements with V and J assigned. These tables miss some clones; where compared with another copy, unresolved V genes account for less than half of the shortfall, and the remainder is unexplained. In this sample the table shows 170,000 or so clones, about 91% of which occur a single time. The ten largest clones take up 2% of the sample. The source material was blood. The receptors shown here come from a woman in her 40s in good health.

This clone has a handful of counts. The V gene is TRBV5-6, the J gene TRBJ1-3; TRBD1 matches 9 bases. V was pared by 3 bases and J by 4 bases, with 11 bases of the junction left unmatched. CDR1 SGHDT and CDR2 YYEEEE come from the germline V gene. The CDR3 has 17 residues. CDR3 DNA sequence: TGTGCCAGCAGCTCTTACAGGGGGCTGCAATACGGAAACACCATATATTTT. Translation gives CASSSYRGLQYGNTIYF.

The gene calls are TRBV10-3 and TRBJ1-2, with TRBD1 matching over 8 bases. The CDR3 has 14 residues. Trimming at V came to 7 bases and at J to 4 bases, leaving 8 bases not matched to a gene. CDR1 and CDR2 (germline): ENHRY, SYGVKD. The CDR3 protein is CAIKTGQGPYGYTF. The CDR3 DNA reads as TGTGCCATCAAAACAGGACAGGGACCCTATGGCTACACCTTC.

The chain is built from TRBV6-5 and TRBJ1-1; no firm D call. CDR3 length equals 10 residues. The germline CDR1 and CDR2 sequences are MNHEY and SVGAGI. Trimming left V 7 bases short and J 8 bases short, with 8 bases between. CDR3 DNA sequence: TGTGCCAGCATTCGGCCCGAAGCTTTCTTT. It is translated as CASIRPEAFF.

The chain employs TRBV19 and TRBJ1-2; 8 bases are shared with TRBD1. J was trimmed by 2 bases and V by 6 bases; bases with no gene match: 5. The CDR3 is 14 residues long. CDR1 and CDR2 (germline): LNHDA, SQIVND (reference sequence). Here the CDR3 reads CASRRQGTNYGYTF. The CDR3 coding sequence is TGTGCCAGTAGGAGACAGGGGACAAACTATGGCTACACCTTC.

The chain uses TRBV5-4 and TRBJ1-2; D might be TRBD1 (5 bases). V was trimmed by 6 bases and J by 4 bases, leaving 13 bases between them. The germline gives CDR1 SGHNT, CDR2 YYREEE (reference sequence). The CDR3 runs 13 residues. The CDR3 DNA reads TGTGCCAGCACCCCAATGGGGGGCTATGGCTACACCTTC. Translated, it gives CASTPMGGYGYTF.

The CDR3 sequence: CASSLVPGDPEKLFF. The CDR3 DNA reads as TGTGCCAGCAGCTTGGTTCCGGGGGATCCTGAAAAACTGTTTTTT. The chain employs TRBV5-4 and TRBJ1-4; TRBD1 might be the D (5 bases). Deletions cut 0 bases from V and 7 bases from J, with 13 bases between. The CDR3 extends over 15 amino acids. In germline, CDR1 is SGHNT, CDR2 YYREEE (reference sequence).

This chain uses TRBV6-7 with TRBJ2-1; possible D gene TRBD2, 5 bases. TRBV6-7 is assigned to the ORF class and has an uncertain function. The CDR3 has 11 amino acids. The V end lost 11 bases, the J end lost 14 bases, and 19 bases lay between the germline ends. The CDR3 sequence: CARGGPPGKFF. CDR3 nucleotides: TGTGCCCGCGGAGGACCACCCGGTAAGTTCTTC.

CDR3 protein: CASSSHRDRGEEQYF. The DNA for the CDR3 is TGTGCCAGCAGCTCTCATAGGGACAGGGGGGAAGAGCAGTACTTC. This chain links TRBV7-9 with TRBJ2-7; TRBD1 matches at 11 bases. Germline V gene data show CDR1 as SEHNR and CDR2 as FQNEAQ (reference sequence). There are 15 residues in the CDR3. V trimming: 4 bases; J trimming: 7 bases; junction bases outside the gene matches: 9.

The rearrangement uses TRBV4-1 and TRBJ1-5, with D perhaps TRBD1 (5 bases). The CDR3 totals 16 residues. CDR1 and CDR2 from the germline V gene are MGHRA and YSYEKL. V was pared by 1 base and J by 2 bases, with 12 bases between. This CDR3 is CASSQVGQVGNQPQHF. The CDR3 bases are TGCGCCAGCAGCCAAGTGGGGCAGGTTGGCAATCAGCCCCAGCATTTT.

The chain links TRBV19 to TRBJ1-3; unclear D gene. Germline V gene lookup returns CDR1 LNHDA and CDR2 SQIVND (reference sequence). The CDR3 is 14 amino acids. The V gene lost 6 bases and the J gene lost 0 bases, with 9 bases spanning the gap. CDR3 nucleotides: TGTGCCAGTAGCCGACCAGGCTCTGGAAACACCATATATTTT. Protein sequence: CASSRPGSGNTIYF. Supplemented by reference TRBV19 and TRBJ1-3, the full variable domain reads DGGITQSPKYLFRKEGQNVTLSCEQNLNHDAMYWYRQDPGQGLRLIYYSQIVNDFQKGDIAEGYSVSREKKESFPLTVTSAQKNPTAFYLCASSRPGSGNTIYFGEGSWLTVV.

This rearrangement joins TRBV6-4 to TRBJ1-4; D gene uncertain. The CDR3 covers 13 residues. Deletions cut 8 bases from V and 6 bases from J, with 13 bases between. Germline values: CDR1 MRHNA, CDR2 SNTAGT. The CDR3 spells CASPGVGDEKLFF. The CDR3 DNA reads TGTGCCAGCCCGGGCGTCGGGGATGAAAAACTGTTTTTT.

This clone is a singleton in its sample. V usage is TRBV9 and J usage is TRBJ2-7; 7 bases align to TRBD1. This CDR3 has 15 amino acids. The J segment lost 3 bases and the V segment lost 3 bases, leaving 9 bases of the junction unmatched. CDR1 is SGDLS and CDR2 is YYNGEE in the germline V gene. The CDR3 here is CASSASRDSNYEQYF. The CDR3, as DNA: TGTGCCAGCAGCGCGAGCCGGGACAGCAACTACGAGCAGTACTTC.

The chain recombines TRBV7-2 with TRBJ1-1; unclear D gene. Germline loops: CDR1 SGHTA, CDR2 FQGNSA. CDR3 length equals 13 residues. V gave up 2 bases and J gave up 2 bases, with 6 bases separating them. The CDR3 region has the DNA TGTGCCAGCAGCTTAACCATTAACACTGAAGCTTTCTTT. This translates into CASSLTINTEAFF.

The genes are TRBV4-1 and TRBJ1-1, with D possibly being TRBD1 (5 bases). The CDR3 runs 12 residues. V lost 4 bases and J lost 12, with 15 bases in between. CDR1 is MGHRA, CDR2 YSYEKL, per germline. The chain's CDR3 is CASSLPGGATFF. In DNA, the CDR3 is TGCGCCAGCAGCCTTCCCGGCGGGGCCACTTTCTTT.

The chain couples TRBV2 to TRBJ1-1; D possibly corresponds to TRBD1 (5 bases). This CDR3 comprises 15 residues. The germline gives CDR1 SNHLY, CDR2 FYNNEI. V was shortened by 5 bases and J by 1 base, with 14 bases between the two germline ends. In DNA, the CDR3 is TGTGCCAGCAGTCCTGACAGCCTAACGAACACTGAAGCTTTCTTT. Translated: CASSPDSLTNTEAFF.

The chain is built from TRBV6-2 or TRBV6-3 and TRBJ2-3; a weak D match, TRBD2 (6 bases). Between the trimmed V and J ends, which lost 4 bases and 3 bases, there was a span of 14 bases. The CDR3 has 15 residues. Germline CDR1 MNHEY, CDR2 SVGEGT. The CDR3, as DNA: TGTGCCAGCAGTTCCCCGGGACTCCCGACAGATACGCAGTATTTT. This encodes CASSSPGLPTDTQYF.

This clone was observed a handful of times. J is TRBJ2-3 and V is TRBV12-2; TRBD2 is taken as the D call from the table, unchecked against the DNA. TRBV12-2 is annotated as a pseudogene. This CDR3 region has 17 residues. This CDR3 reads CASRLVWSGSSTDTQYF. In nucleotides, the CDR3 is TGTGCAAGTCGCTTAGTTTGGTCGGGGTCTAGCACAGATACGCAGTATTTT.

The genes are TRBV9 and TRBJ1-1, with no clear D. V lost 3 bases to trimming and J lost 3 bases, with 9 bases between them. Germline-derived CDR1 and CDR2 are SGDLS and YYNGEE. The CDR3 sequence is 13 residues long. This CDR3 is CASSAEGDTEAFF. The DNA of the CDR3 is TGTGCCAGCAGCGCGGAGGGAGACACTGAAGCTTTCTTT.